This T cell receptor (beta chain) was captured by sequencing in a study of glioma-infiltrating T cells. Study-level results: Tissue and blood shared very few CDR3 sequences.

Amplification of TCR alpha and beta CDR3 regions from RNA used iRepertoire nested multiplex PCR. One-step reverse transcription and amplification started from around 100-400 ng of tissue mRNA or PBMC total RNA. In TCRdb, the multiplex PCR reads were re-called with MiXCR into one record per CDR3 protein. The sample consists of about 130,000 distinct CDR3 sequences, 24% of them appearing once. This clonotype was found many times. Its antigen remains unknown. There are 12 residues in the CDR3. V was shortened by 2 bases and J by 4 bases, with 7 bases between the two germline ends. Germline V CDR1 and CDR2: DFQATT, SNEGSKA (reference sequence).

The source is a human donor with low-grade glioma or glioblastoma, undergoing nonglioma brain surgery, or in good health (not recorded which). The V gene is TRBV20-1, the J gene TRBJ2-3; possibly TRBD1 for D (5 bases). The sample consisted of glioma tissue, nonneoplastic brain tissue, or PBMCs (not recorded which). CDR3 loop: CSARPGSDTQYF. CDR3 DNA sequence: TGCAGTGCTAGACCAGGGTCAGATACGCAGTATTTT.